The T cell receptor (beta chain) described here comes from a study of metastatic and nonmetastatic thyroid tumors (dated by TCRdb to 2019 to 2021). Notes on the research overall: The researchers compared repertoires between peripheral blood samples and tumor or nodule tissue samples from patients with malignant or benign thyroid disease. Study-wide findings and limitations: In both blood and tumor samples, malignant tumors were reported to have significantly higher TCR beta diversity than benign nodules.

As for this clone: Its antigen is currently not known. Per-base qualities were not stored, and no clone one base away is much larger.

None of the patients had been given any treatment before thyroid surgery. The study retrospectively analysed patient clinical samples collected from about 2012 to 2018 using T-cell receptor beta sequencing. Receptors were amplified or captured by PCR. Sequenced using an Illumina HiSeq 4000. High-throughput sequencing was used to profile the TCR beta-chain CDR3 region of every patient. The published analysis was carried out like this. A classifier to discriminate distant-metastatic papillary thyroid cancer patients was built from CDR3 differences across clinicopathological groups. Repertoire diversity was assessed with the Shannon index, and tumor-blood repertoire similarity with the Morisita-Horn index. TCRdb trimmed the raw reads at Q25, called clones with MiXCR and kept productive beta chains. The V and J calls were determined by TCRdb, not by the authors. The sample contains about 16,000 clones, 10% to 15% of them found a single time. 25% to 30% of the sample goes to the ten largest clones.

V and J lose 0 bases and 7 bases, and a span of 13 bases separates them. The CDR3 measures 14 amino acids from cysteine to phenylalanine. Just CDR3 DNA is preserved here, 42 bases in frame from base 1. The germline V gene encodes CDR1 SGHRS and CDR2 YFSETQ. This receptor was obtained from a female donor with papillary thyroid cancer or a benign thyroid nodule (not recorded which). Some clones in this sample may be carry-over from other donors' samples. Sequenced material: blood. This chain joins TRBV5-1 to TRBJ1-2; possibly the D gene is TRBD1, per 5 matching bases. The sequenced DNA is TGCGCCAGCAGCTTGGCTTCCGGGAGGGGTGGCTACACCTTC. It codes for CASSLASGRGGYTF.